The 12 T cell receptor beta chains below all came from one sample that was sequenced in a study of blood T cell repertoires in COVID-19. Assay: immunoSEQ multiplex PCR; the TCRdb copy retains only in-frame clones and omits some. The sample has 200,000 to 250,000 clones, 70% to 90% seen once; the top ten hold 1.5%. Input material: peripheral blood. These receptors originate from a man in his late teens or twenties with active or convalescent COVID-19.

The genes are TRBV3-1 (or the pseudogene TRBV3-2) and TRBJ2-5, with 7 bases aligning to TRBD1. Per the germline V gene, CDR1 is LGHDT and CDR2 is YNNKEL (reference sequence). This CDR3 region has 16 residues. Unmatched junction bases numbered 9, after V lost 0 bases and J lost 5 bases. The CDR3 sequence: CASSQEGGQWFETQYF. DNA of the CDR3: TGTGCCAGCAGCCAAGAAGGGGGCCAGTGGTTCGAGACCCAGTACTTC.

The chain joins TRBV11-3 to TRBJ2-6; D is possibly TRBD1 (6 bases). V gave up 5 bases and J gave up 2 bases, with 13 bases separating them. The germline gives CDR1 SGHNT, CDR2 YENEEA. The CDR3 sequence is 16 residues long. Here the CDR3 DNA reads TGTGCCAGCAGCCAAGGCAGGGGCGCTGGGGCCAACGTCCTGACTTTC. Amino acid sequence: CASSQGRGAGANVLTF.

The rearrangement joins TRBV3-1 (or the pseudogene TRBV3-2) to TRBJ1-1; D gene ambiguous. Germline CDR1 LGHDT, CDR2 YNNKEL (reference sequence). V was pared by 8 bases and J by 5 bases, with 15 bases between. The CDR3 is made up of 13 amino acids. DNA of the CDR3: TGTGCCAGCGGAGACTACAAAGAGACTGAAGCTTTCTTT. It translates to CASGDYKETEAFF.

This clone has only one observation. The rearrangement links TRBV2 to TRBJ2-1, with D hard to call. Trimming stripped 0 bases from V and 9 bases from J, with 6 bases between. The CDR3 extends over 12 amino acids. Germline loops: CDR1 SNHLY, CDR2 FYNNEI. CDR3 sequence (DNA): TGTGCCAGCAGTGAAGCTAGGAGTGAGCAGTTCTTC. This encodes CASSEARSEQFF.

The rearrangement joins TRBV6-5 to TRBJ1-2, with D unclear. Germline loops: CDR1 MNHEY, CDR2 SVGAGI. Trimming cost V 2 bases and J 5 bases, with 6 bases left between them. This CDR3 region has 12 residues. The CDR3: CASSYTYYGYTF. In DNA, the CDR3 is TGTGCCAGCAGTTACACCTATTATGGCTACACCTTC.

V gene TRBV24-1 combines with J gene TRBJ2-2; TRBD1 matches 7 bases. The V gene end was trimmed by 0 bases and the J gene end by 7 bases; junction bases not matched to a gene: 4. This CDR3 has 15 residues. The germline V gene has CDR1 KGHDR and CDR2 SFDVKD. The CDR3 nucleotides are TGTGCCACCAGTGATTTGGGGACAGCGGACGGGGAGCTGTTTTTT. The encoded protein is CATSDLGTADGELFF.

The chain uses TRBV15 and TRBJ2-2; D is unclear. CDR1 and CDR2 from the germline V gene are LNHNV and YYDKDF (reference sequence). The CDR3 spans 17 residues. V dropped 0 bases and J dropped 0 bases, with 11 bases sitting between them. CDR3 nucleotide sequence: TGTGCCACCAGCAGAGATGGTTCCTATACGAACACCGGGGAGCTGTTTTTT. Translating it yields CATSRDGSYTNTGELFF.

The CDR3 bases are TGTGCCAGCAGACCGGGACCAGGGGATGAGCAGTTCTTC. This encodes CASRPGPGDEQFF. The chain is built from TRBV12-3 or TRBV12-4 and TRBJ2-1; perhaps TRBD1 as D (6 bases). The CDR3 totals 13 residues. Trimming removed 6 bases from V and 8 bases from J, with 14 bases in between.

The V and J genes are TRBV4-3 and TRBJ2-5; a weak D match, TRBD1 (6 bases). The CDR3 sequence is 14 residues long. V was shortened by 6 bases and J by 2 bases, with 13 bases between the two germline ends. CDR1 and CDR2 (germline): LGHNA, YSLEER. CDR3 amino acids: CASSTQGRQETQYF. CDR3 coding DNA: TGCGCCAGCAGTACACAGGGACGTCAAGAGACCCAGTACTTC.

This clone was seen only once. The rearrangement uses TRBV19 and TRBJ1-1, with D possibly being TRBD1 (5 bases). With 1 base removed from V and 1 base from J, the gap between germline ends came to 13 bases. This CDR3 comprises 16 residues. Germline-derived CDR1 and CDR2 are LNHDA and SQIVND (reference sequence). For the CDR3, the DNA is TGTGCCAGTAGTATAGTATCAGGGAAGAGGAACACTGAAGCTTTCTTT. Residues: CASSIVSGKRNTEAFF.

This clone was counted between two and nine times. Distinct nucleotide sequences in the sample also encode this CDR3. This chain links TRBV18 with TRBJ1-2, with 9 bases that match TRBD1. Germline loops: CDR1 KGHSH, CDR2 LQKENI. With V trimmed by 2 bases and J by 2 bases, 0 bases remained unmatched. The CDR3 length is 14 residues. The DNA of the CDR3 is TGTGCCAGCTCACCAGGGACAGGGAACTATGGCTACACCTTC. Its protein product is CASSPGTGNYGYTF.

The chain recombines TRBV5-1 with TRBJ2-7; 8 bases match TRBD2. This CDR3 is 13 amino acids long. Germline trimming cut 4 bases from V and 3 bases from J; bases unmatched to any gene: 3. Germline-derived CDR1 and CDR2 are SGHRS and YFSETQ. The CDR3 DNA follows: TGCGCCAGCAGCGGGAGCGGGAGCTACGAGCAGTACTTC. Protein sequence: CASSGSGSYEQYF.